The rows below give T cell receptor beta chains drawn from one sample of a study of OX40 agonist ivuxolimab in advanced cancers. This table comes from immunoSEQ multiplex PCR, and its TCRdb copy is limited to in-frame clones, with some not included. The sample records tens of thousands of clones, roughly 90% being singletons. The specimen was CD4+ or CD8+ T cells sorted from blood, collected in a trial of the OX40 agonist ivuxolimab. The receptor source for this set is an adult with an advanced solid tumor such as melanoma, head and neck, liver or kidney cancer. The CDR3 runs from the conserved cysteine through the conserved F or W. D genes are given only for firm matches. Where a row states a size, it is once, few, many or the class of an expanded clone; other rows omit it.

v_gene	j_gene	abundance	d_gene	CDR3aa	CDR3nt
TRBV6-6	TRBJ2-5	once	-	CASSYFISGETQYF	TGTGCCAGCAGTTACTTTATTTCAGGAGAGACCCAGTACTTC
TRBV27	TRBJ1-5	-	-	CASSLIGPDQPQHF	TGTGCCAGCAGTTTGATAGGACCCGATCAGCCCCAGCATTTT
TRBV2	TRBJ2-3	-	TRBD2	CASSPGLAGTPSGDTQYF	TGTGCCAGCAGCCCGGGACTAGCGGGGACCCCCTCGGGGGATACGCAGTATTTT
TRBV7-9	TRBJ2-3	-	TRBD2	CASSFPSGNTATQYF	TGTGCCAGCAGCTTTCCTAGCGGTAATACGGCTACGCAGTATTTT
TRBV7-9	TRBJ2-2	-	TRBD2	CASSWQAGYTGELFF	TGTGCCAGCAGCTGGCAAGCGGGATACACCGGGGAGCTGTTTTTT
TRBV10-3	TRBJ2-1	-	TRBD1	CAIPGQGLGEQFF	TGTGCCATCCCGGGACAGGGGTTGGGTGAGCAGTTCTTC
TRBV29-1	TRBJ1-2	-	TRBD1	CSVEDRAGGYTF	TGCAGCGTGGAAGACAGGGCGGGTGGCTACACCTTC
TRBV7-2	TRBJ1-2	-	-	CASSFWDINGYTF	TGTGCCAGCAGCTTCTGGGACATAAACGGCTACACCTTC
TRBV19	TRBJ1-3	-	-	CASSMGPGISSGNTIYF	TGTGCCAGTAGTATGGGACCGGGAATATCGTCTGGAAACACCATATATTTT
TRBV7-9	TRBJ1-6	few	-	CASSLAVGDSPLHF	TGTGCCAGCAGCTTAGCAGTCGGAGATTCACCCCTCCACTTT
TRBV6-6	TRBJ1-1	-	-	CASSYIPAANTEAFF	TGTGCCAGCAGTTACATTCCGGCCGCGAACACTGAAGCTTTCTTT
TRBV6-5	TRBJ2-7	-	-	CASSYGLHTYEQYF	TGTGCCAGCAGTTACGGGCTTCACACCTACGAGCAGTACTTC
TRBV30	TRBJ1-1	-	-	CAWSQLGTNTEAFF	TGTGCCTGGAGCCAGCTCGGGACTAACACTGAAGCTTTCTTT
TRBV29-1	TRBJ2-5	-	TRBD1	CSVEDRVEETQYF	TGCAGCGTTGAGGACAGGGTGGAAGAGACCCAGTACTTC
TRBV4-3	TRBJ2-2	once	-	CASSQDSVNTGELFF	TGCGCCAGCAGCCAAGACAGCGTAAACACCGGGGAGCTGTTTTTT
TRBV4-3	TRBJ1-3	once	-	CASSQDLSQLADTIYF	TGCGCCAGCAGCCAAGATCTATCGCAGTTAGCAGACACCATATATTTT
TRBV19	TRBJ1-2	-	-	CASSIPGLNYGYTF	TGTGCCAGTAGTATCCCAGGGTTAAACTATGGCTACACCTTC
TRBV7-8	TRBJ2-1	once	-	CASSTLWGERTYNEQFF	TGTGCCAGCAGCACCCTTTGGGGGGAAAGGACCTACAATGAGCAGTTCTTC
TRBV7-9	TRBJ1-5	few	-	CASSFGNQPQHF	TGTGCCAGCAGCTTCGGCAATCAGCCCCAGCATTTT
TRBV28	TRBJ1-4	-	TRBD1	CASSLFVQGATNEKLFF	TGTGCCAGCAGTTTATTCGTACAGGGGGCAACTAATGAAAAACTGTTTTTT
TRBV7-9	TRBJ2-1	-	-	CASSLGHNEQFF	TGTGCCAGCAGCTTGGGTCACAATGAGCAGTTCTTC
TRBV15	TRBJ1-1	-	-	CATSRVTLNTEAFF	TGTGCCACCAGCAGAGTTACCCTGAACACTGAAGCTTTCTTT
TRBV18	TRBJ2-1	-	TRBD2	CASSPELASGGADEQFF	TGTGCCAGCTCACCAGAGTTAGCTAGCGGGGGGGCCGATGAGCAGTTCTTC
TRBV27	TRBJ2-1	once	-	CASSLSNFRGEQFF	TGTGCCAGCAGTTTATCGAACTTTCGGGGTGAGCAGTTCTTC
TRBV19	TRBJ1-4	-	-	CASSPGTHRTNEKLFF	TGTGCCAGTAGTCCTGGGACACATCGGACTAATGAAAAACTGTTTTTT
TRBV4-1	TRBJ2-7	-	-	CASSTPGTDYEQYF	TGCGCCAGCAGCACCCCCGGGACCGACTACGAGCAGTACTTC
TRBV27	TRBJ1-5	-	-	CASSLGSLGNQPQHF	TGTGCCAGCAGTTTAGGGTCTCTGGGCAATCAGCCCCAGCATTTT
TRBV5-1	TRBJ2-1	-	TRBD1	CASSYYGTGDEQFF	TGCGCCAGCAGCTATTACGGGACAGGGGATGAGCAGTTCTTC
TRBV28	TRBJ2-7	-	-	CASSFRLYEQYF	TGTGCCAGCAGTTTTCGGCTTTACGAGCAGTACTTC
TRBV30	TRBJ1-2	-	-	CAWSVPRWGANYGYTF	TGTGCCTGGAGTGTACCCAGGTGGGGGGCTAACTATGGCTACACCTTC
TRBV14	TRBJ1-2	-	-	CASSTGAIYGYTF	TGTGCCAGCAGCACTGGGGCGATATATGGCTACACCTTC
TRBV2	TRBJ2-7	once	-	CASTQSGLATYEQYF	TGTGCCAGCACCCAATCAGGGCTAGCTACCTACGAGCAGTACTTC
TRBV30	TRBJ2-7	-	-	CAWKLGTGTYEQYF	TGTGCCTGGAAATTGGGTACAGGCACCTACGAGCAGTACTTC
TRBV30	TRBJ2-1	-	-	CAWSSSSADNEQFF	TGTGCCTGGAGTAGTTCTAGCGCGGACAATGAGCAGTTCTTC
TRBV7-6	TRBJ1-4	-	-	CASSLTENEKLFF	TGTGCCAGCAGCTTGACCGAGAATGAAAAACTGTTTTTT
TRBV9	TRBJ2-3	-	TRBD2	CASSVVGGSTDTQYF	TGTGCCAGCAGCGTAGTGGGGGGGAGCACAGATACGCAGTATTTT
TRBV9	TRBJ2-7	-	TRBD1	CASSVGVGQGSYEQYF	TGTGCCAGCAGCGTAGGGGTGGGACAGGGGTCCTACGAGCAGTACTTC
TRBV19	TRBJ1-1	-	-	CASSISLSTTEAFF	TGTGCCAGTAGTATATCTCTCAGTACGACGGAAGCTTTCTTT
TRBV6-4	TRBJ2-3	-	TRBD2	CASSATGLAGGGDTQYF	TGTGCCAGCAGTGCTACCGGACTAGCGGGAGGAGGAGATACGCAGTATTTT
TRBV7-9	TRBJ2-5	-	-	CASSPLWGSGETQYF	TGTGCCAGCAGCCCCCTTTGGGGGTCAGGGGAGACCCAGTACTTC
TRBV27	TRBJ1-1	-	-	CASSSGGVGTEAFF	TGTGCCAGCAGTTCCGGGGGTGTAGGCACTGAAGCTTTCTTT
TRBV27	TRBJ1-4	once	TRBD1	CASTHRTGTNEKLFF	TGTGCCAGCACCCACCGGACAGGCACTAATGAAAAACTGTTTTTT
TRBV6-5	TRBJ2-2	-	-	CASSYFETGELFF	TGTGCCAGCAGTTACTTTGAAACCGGGGAGCTGTTTTTT
TRBV30	TRBJ2-7	-	-	CAWSESGEQYF	TGTGCCTGGAGTGAATCGGGGGAGCAGTACTTC
TRBV19	TRBJ2-1	-	-	CASSILSASNEQFF	TGTGCCAGTAGTATACTCTCAGCATCCAATGAGCAGTTCTTC
TRBV19	TRBJ2-4	-	TRBD2	CASTFSGREGNIQYF	TGTGCCAGTACCTTTAGCGGGCGAGAGGGGAACATTCAGTACTTC
TRBV30	TRBJ1-1	-	-	CAWSVPFLFIGGEKAFF	TGTGCCTGGAGTGTACCTTTCTTATTTATTGGGGGCGAGAAAGCTTTCTTT
TRBV28	TRBJ2-5	few	-	CASSFNSQETQYF	TGTGCCAGCAGTTTTAACAGCCAAGAGACCCAGTACTTC
TRBV9	TRBJ1-4	-	-	CASSPGGTDEKLFF	TGTGCCAGCAGCCCGGGGGGTACGGATGAAAAACTGTTTTTT
TRBV9	TRBJ2-1	-	-	CASSDPHTGRGHSYNEQFF	TGTGCCAGCAGCGACCCCCACACTGGGCGGGGTCACTCCTACAATGAGCAGTTCTTC
TRBV18	TRBJ2-5	once	TRBD1	CASSSRNRGKETQYF	TGTGCCAGCTCATCAAGGAACAGGGGAAAAGAGACCCAGTACTTC
TRBV10-3	TRBJ2-5	-	TRBD2	CAISESPSGDETQYF	TGTGCCATCAGTGAGTCGCCTAGCGGGGATGAGACCCAGTACTTC
TRBV4-2	TRBJ2-1	-	-	CASSHLPGGLYNEQFF	TGTGCCAGCAGCCACCTGCCGGGGGGCCTTTACAATGAGCAGTTCTTC